The 25 T cell receptor beta chains reported below all come from one sample, sequenced in a study of tumor and adjacent non-tumor tissue in lung cancer. TCRbeta libraries were built with three rounds of nested PCR, modified from ARM-PCR. TCRdb redid the calling of the multiplex PCR reads with MiXCR, one entry per CDR3 protein. The repertoire includes more than 75,000 distinct CDR3 sequences, around 70% of them detected once, and roughly 13% sits in the top ten. RNA was extracted from bulk tissue without any cell sorting. The sequenced sample consisted of lung tumor tissue. The receptors shown here come from a woman aged 65 to 85 with non-small cell lung cancer.

With respect to this clonotype: One junction end disagrees with the germline gene, perhaps due to a read error. The rearrangement uses TRBV7-9 and TRBJ2-4; D remains unclear. This CDR3 has 17 amino acids. CDR1 and CDR2 (germline): SEHNR, FQNEAQ (reference sequence). In DNA, the CDR3 is TGTGCCATCAGCTTAGCAATAAGTCCCTTAGCCAAAAACATTCAGTACTTC. Residues: CAISLAISPLAKNIQYF.

On this clonotype itself: An end of the junction differs from the germline gene, which may be a read error. Here the CDR3 DNA reads TGTACCAGTAGCGCCCGAGAAGCGGGTACCTACGAGCAGTACTTC. Protein sequence: CTSSAREAGTYEQYF. The chain couples TRBV5-4 to TRBJ2-7; D possibly corresponds to TRBD2 (6 bases). Germline CDR1 reads SGHNT; CDR2 reads YYREEE (reference sequence). The CDR3 is 15 amino acids.

In its sample, this clonotype was seen a few times. The V call is TRBV7-8, the J call TRBJ2-3; D gene unclear. Germline V lookup: CDR1 SGHVS, CDR2 FQNEAQ. The CDR3 sequence is 12 residues long. With 2 bases removed from V and 6 bases from J, the gap between germline ends came to 6 bases. This chain's CDR3 is CASSLCGDTQYF. CDR3 sequence (DNA): TGTGCCAGCAGCTTATGTGGGGATACGCAGTATTTT.

Comments on this clonotype: This may arise from a read error, as a much more abundant clone is one base away. The CDR3 end shows no conserved phenylalanine or tryptophan, and so a read error is likely. The chain recombines TRBV28 with TRBJ2-2; 11 nucleotides line up with TRBD2. V trimming: 6 bases; J trimming: 5 bases; junction bases outside the gene matches: 5. The CDR3 sequence is 15 residues long. Germline V CDR1 and CDR2: MDHEN, SYDVKM. The CDR3 DNA sequence: TGTGCCAGCAGACCAACTAGCGGGAGTACCGGGGAGCTGTTTCTT. Its protein product is CASRPTSGSTGELFL.

This clonotype has ten or more counts. The chain is built from TRBV11-2 and TRBJ2-1; D assignment may be TRBD1 or TRBD2 (5 bases each). Germline CDR1 SGHAT, CDR2 FQNNGV. The CDR3 totals 17 residues. Trimming took off 2 bases at V and 1 base at J, with 15 bases between the two ends. The CDR3 loop is CASSLRSGTGSYNEQFF. DNA for the CDR3: TGTGCCAGCAGCTTACGATCCGGGACGGGGTCCTACAATGAGCAGTTCTTC.

In this sample, this clonotype turned up a few times. The CDR3 does not end in the conserved phenylalanine or tryptophan, so this is likely a read error. This chain connects TRBV29-1 to TRBJ2-7; D is tentatively TRBD1 or TRBD2 (5 bases each). Deletions cut 6 bases from V and 6 bases from J, with 15 bases between. Germline V CDR1 and CDR2: SQVTM, ANQGSEA. The CDR3 spans 12 residues. This CDR3 reads CSVTLLGVEQYL. CDR3 nucleotide sequence: TGCAGCGTCACGTTGCTGGGGGTCGAGCAGTACCTC.

Regarding this clonotype: A read error may account for a junction end that differs from germline. The V and J genes are TRBV6-5 and TRBJ2-6, with D maybe TRBD2 (5 bases). The CDR3 spans 16 residues. Germline assignment: CDR1 MNHEY and CDR2 SVGAGI. The CDR3 nucleotides read TGTGCCAGCAGTTACTCTCGGGATTCTGGTGCCAACGTCCTGACTTTC. Its translation: CASSYSRDSGANVLTF.

In its sample, this clonotype was seen a few times. The junction departs from the called germline gene at one end, perhaps through a read error. The V call is TRBV30, the J call TRBJ2-1; the D gene could be TRBD1 or TRBD2 (6 bases each). This CDR3 has 15 residues. CDR1 is GTSNPN, CDR2 SVGIG, per germline (reference sequence). The CDR3 DNA reads TGTGCCTGGAGCTTAGGGGGGAGTAGGTACAATGGGCAGTTCTTC. Translated: CAWSLGGSRYNGQFF.

Points on this clonotype: At one boundary the junction diverges from the germline segment, which might be a read error. This chain connects TRBV18 to TRBJ1-1; no firm D call. This CDR3 region has 13 residues. Germline assignment: CDR1 KGHSH and CDR2 LQKENI. DNA for the CDR3: TGTGCCAGCTCACCGGGTGCGAACAATGAAGCTTTCTTT. Residues: CASSPGANNEAFF. The variable domain in full, completed from reference TRBV18 and TRBJ1-1, reads NAGVMQNPRHLVRRRGQEARLRCSPMKGHSHVYWYRQLPEEGLKFMVYLQKENIIDESGMPKERFSAEFPKEGPSILRIQQVVRGDSAAYFCASSPGANNEAFFGQGTRLTVV.

On this clonotype: At one end, the junction sequence differs from germline, possibly due to a read error. The chain uses TRBV4-1 and TRBJ1-2, with 7 bases lining up with TRBD1. The CDR3 extends over 16 amino acids. From germline, CDR1 is MGHRA and CDR2 YSYEKL. The CDR3 loop reads CASSQEFGGTDYGDTF. CDR3 nucleotide sequence: TGCGCCAGCAGCCAAGAATTTGGGGGGACAGATTATGGTGACACTTTC.

V and J are TRBV28 and TRBJ2-1, with D maybe TRBD2 (5 bases). Germline-derived CDR1 and CDR2 are MDHEN and SYDVKM. This CDR3 comprises 16 residues. The CDR3 protein is CVSSSPLAGSYNEQFF. The CDR3 DNA sequence: TGTGTTAGCAGTTCACCCTTGGCGGGCTCCTACAATGAGCAGTTCTTC.

To note about this clonotype: The junction departs from the called germline gene at one end, perhaps through a read error. The V call is TRBV6-1, the J call TRBJ2-7; 10 positions match TRBD1. CDR1 and CDR2 from the germline V gene are MNHNS and SASEGT. This CDR3 has 15 amino acids. The CDR3 coding sequence is TGTACCAGCAGAAGCGGGACAGGGGCCTCCTACGAGCAGTACTTC. It specifies CTSRSGTGASYEQYF.

The chain recombines TRBV6-5 with TRBJ2-2, with 9 nucleotides matching TRBD2. Germline V gives CDR1 MNHEY, CDR2 SVGAGI. After removal of 8 bases from V and 16 bases from J, the junction contained 23 bases not matched to a gene. This CDR3 has 16 amino acids. In DNA form, the CDR3 reads TGTGCCAGCGGTTTAGCGGGAGAGCCGAATACCGGGGGGCCGTTTTTT. Residues: CASGLAGEPNTGGPFF.

In this sample, this clonotype turned up many times. The V gene is TRBV7-9, the J gene TRBJ2-3; perhaps TRBD1 as D (6 bases). Trimming took 4 bases from V and 3 from J, leaving 14 bases between them. Germline V gene data show CDR1 as SEHNR and CDR2 as FQNEAQ (reference sequence). CDR3 size: 15 residues. The CDR3 DNA sequence: TGTGCCAGCAGCTCGTCTACAGGGAATACAGATACGCAGTATTTT. Translating gives CASSSSTGNTDTQYF.

In this sample, this clonotype turned up a few times. The chain employs TRBV13 and TRBJ2-5, with D perhaps matching TRBD1 (6 bases). This CDR3 contains 15 residues. Trimming removed 4 bases from V and 5 bases from J, with 17 bases in between. Germline V gene data show CDR1 as PRHDT and CDR2 as FYEKMQ (reference sequence). The CDR3 region has the DNA TGTGCCAGCAGCTCCCAACAGGGTAGTTTGGAGACCCAGTACTTC. Protein product: CASSSQQGSLETQYF.

Only a few counts were recorded for this clonotype. This chain uses TRBV30 with TRBJ1-1; D not certain. Germline CDR1 GTSNPN, CDR2 SVGIG (reference sequence). This CDR3 has 12 residues. V lost 4 bases and J 3 bases, leaving 9 bases between the germline ends. The CDR3 protein is CAWTQSYTEAFF. The CDR3 coding sequence is TGTGCCTGGACCCAGTCCTACACTGAAGCTTTCTTT.

J is TRBJ2-7 and V is TRBV6-1; possible D gene TRBD1, 6 bases. The V gene's germline CDR1 is MNHNS and CDR2 SASEGT. The CDR3 covers 15 residues. V lost 6 bases to trimming and J lost 3 bases, with 18 bases between them. CDR3 amino acids: CASRTGPGAFYEQYF. Written as DNA, the CDR3 is TGTGCCAGCAGAACCGGGCCAGGGGCCTTCTACGAGCAGTACTTC.

With respect to this clonotype: One base away lies a much larger clone, so this may be a sequencing read error. The V call is TRBV28, the J call TRBJ2-1; D might be TRBD2 (7 bases). Germline V lookup: CDR1 MDHEN, CDR2 SYDVKM. The CDR3 is 15 amino acids. The CDR3 is CARSLGGLVDNEQFF. Written as DNA, the CDR3 is TGTGCCAGGAGTTTGGGGGGGCTCGTCGACAATGAGCAGTTCTTC.

The chain carries TRBV13 and TRBJ1-2; possibly TRBD1 for D (6 bases). The CDR3 sequence is 16 residues long. V dropped 7 bases and J dropped 5 bases, with 23 bases sitting between them. From germline, CDR1 is PRHDT and CDR2 FYEKMQ (reference sequence). The CDR3 here is CASNRRNEGDAYGYTF. CDR3 DNA sequence: TGTGCCAGCAACCGCAGAAATGAGGGGGATGCGTATGGCTACACCTTC.

The count of this clonotype is one. This sequence may be a read error, since a much larger clone differs from it by one base. The chain recombines TRBV30 with TRBJ2-7; 10 bases align to TRBD1. Trimming at V came to 4 bases and at J to 2 bases, leaving 8 bases not matched to a gene. CDR1 and CDR2 from the germline V gene are GTSNPN and SVGIG (reference sequence). CDR3 length equals 15 residues. CDR3 sequence: CAWNIPGTGAYEQYF. The CDR3 nucleotides read TGTGCCTGGAATATCCCGGGGACAGGGGCCTACGAGCAGTACTTC.

The chain couples TRBV29-1 to TRBJ2-1; unclear D gene. Per the germline V gene, CDR1 is SQVTM and CDR2 is ANQGSEA. The CDR3 has 13 amino acids. The CDR3 loop is CNLTGISYNEQFF. For the CDR3, the DNA is TGCAACCTTACTGGTATCTCCTACAATGAGCAGTTCTTC.

In the case of this clonotype: Because the CDR3 is missing its conserved closing phenylalanine or tryptophan, this is likely a read error. The chain couples TRBV12-3 or TRBV12-4 to TRBJ2-1; unclear D gene. Trimming took 3 bases from V and 6 from J, leaving 15 bases between them. The CDR3 is made up of 15 amino acids. The CDR3 protein is CASSFAGANSNEQFL. Here the CDR3 DNA reads TGTGCCAGCAGTTTCGCCGGTGCTAACTCCAATGAGCAGTTCCTC.

The table lists this clonotype with a few counts. V and J are TRBV24-1 and TRBJ2-5; D could derive from TRBD1 or TRBD2 (5 bases each). The CDR3 is made up of 14 amino acids. Trimming stripped 3 bases from V and 5 bases from J, with 12 bases between. Germline V gene data show CDR1 as KGHDR and CDR2 as SFDVKD. In DNA form, the CDR3 reads TGTGCCACCAGTGATGTGGCAGGGAGTGAGACCCAGTACTTC. This codes for CATSDVAGSETQYF.

The V call is TRBV6-5, the J call TRBJ2-2, with D uncertain. The CDR3 length is 16 residues. Germline V lookup: CDR1 MNHEY, CDR2 SVGAGI. The V end lost 7 bases, the J end lost 1 base, and 16 bases lay between the germline ends. The DNA for the CDR3 is TGTGCCAGCAATAACGCCCGACGGTTGAACACCGGGGAGCTGTTTTTT. It yields the protein CASNNARRLNTGELFF.

J is TRBJ2-2 and V is TRBV29-1; tentatively, D is TRBD1 (6 bases). V was shortened by 6 bases and J by 1 base, with 15 bases between the two germline ends. Germline loops: CDR1 SQVTM, CDR2 ANQGSEA. This CDR3 region has 15 residues. CDR3 bases: TGCAGCGTCTCGGTCTGGGGGCAGAACACCGGGGAGCTGTTTTTT. It specifies CSVSVWGQNTGELFF.